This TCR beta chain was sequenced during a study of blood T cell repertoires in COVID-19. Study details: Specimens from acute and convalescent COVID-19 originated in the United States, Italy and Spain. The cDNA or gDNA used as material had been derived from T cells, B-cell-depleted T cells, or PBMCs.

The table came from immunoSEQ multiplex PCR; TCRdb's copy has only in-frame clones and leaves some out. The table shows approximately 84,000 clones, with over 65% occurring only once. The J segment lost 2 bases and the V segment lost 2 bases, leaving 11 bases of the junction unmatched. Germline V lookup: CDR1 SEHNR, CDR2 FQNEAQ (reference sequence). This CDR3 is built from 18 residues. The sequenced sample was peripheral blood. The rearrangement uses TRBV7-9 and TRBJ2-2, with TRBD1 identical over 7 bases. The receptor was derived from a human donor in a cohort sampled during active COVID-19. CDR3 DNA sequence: TGTGCCAGCAGCTTAATCCTTGACAGGGTTACCAACACCGGGGAGCTGTTTTTT. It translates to CASSLILDRVTNTGELFF. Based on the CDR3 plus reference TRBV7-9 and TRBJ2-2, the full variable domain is DTGVSQNPRHKITKRGQNVTFRCDPISEHNRLYWYRQTLGQGPEFLTYFQNEAQLEKSRLLSDRFSAERPKGSFSTLEIQRTEQGDSAMYLCASSLILDRVTNTGELFFGEGSRLTVL.